Shown below are 19 T cell receptor beta chains from a single sample sequenced in a study of shared clonotypes between healthy human individuals. TCRdb's copy holds only in-frame clones and misses some; the assay was immunoSEQ multiplex PCR. The sample includes about half a million clones, approximately 82% seen only once; the top ten take around 11%. Sequencing used PBMCs. The receptors were gathered from a woman between 40 and 55 years old in good health. Some clones in this sample may be carry-over from other donors' samples.

The CDR3 spells CASNKAGTGGTGELFF. The CDR3 DNA reads as TGTGCCAGCAACAAAGCCGGGACAGGGGGAACCGGGGAGCTGTTTTTT. V gene TRBV7-9 combines with J gene TRBJ2-2; 11 bases agree with TRBD1. In germline, CDR1 is SEHNR, CDR2 FQNEAQ (reference sequence). The CDR3 extends over 16 amino acids. With V trimmed by 7 bases and J by 5 bases, 9 bases remained unmatched.

Comment on this clone: Different DNA sequences within this sample yield the same CDR3. This sequence joins TRBV7-9 and TRBJ2-3, with D perhaps matching TRBD1 or TRBD2 (5 bases each). Germline-derived CDR1 and CDR2 are SEHNR and FQNEAQ (reference sequence). The CDR3 extends over 15 amino acids. Trimming stripped 2 bases from V and 0 bases from J, with 9 bases between. The CDR3 here is CASSLLGESTDTQYF. In DNA, the CDR3 is TGTGCCAGCAGCTTATTGGGGGAAAGCACAGATACGCAGTATTTT.

The CDR3 reads CASSGGLAGTDTQYF. DNA for the CDR3: TGTGCCAGCAGTGGGGGACTAGCGGGCACAGATACGCAGTATTTT. This chain links TRBV28 with TRBJ2-3, with 11 bases aligning to TRBD2. The CDR3 covers 15 residues. Germline CDR1 is MDHEN and CDR2 is SYDVKM. The V gene end was trimmed by 5 bases and the J gene end by 1 base; junction bases not matched to a gene: 2.

The chain links TRBV7-6 to TRBJ2-7, with 10 bases that match TRBD1. V was clipped by 5 bases and J by 6 bases; unmatched bases: 10. Germline lookup yields CDR1 SGHVS and CDR2 FNYEAQ. The CDR3 totals 15 residues. DNA for the CDR3: TGTGCCAGCAGCACTCTCGGGACAGGGGATGCCGAGCAGTACTTC. Amino acid sequence: CASSTLGTGDAEQYF.

J is TRBJ2-5 and V is TRBV2; 7 nucleotides agree with TRBD1. This CDR3 comprises 16 residues. Looked up from germline, CDR1 is SNHLY and CDR2 is FYNNEI. With V trimmed by 6 bases and J by 1 base, 11 bases remained unmatched. The CDR3, as DNA: TGTGCCAGCAGATTTGGGACAGAGAAGCCCCAAGAGACCCAGTACTTC. It yields the protein CASRFGTEKPQETQYF.

The rearrangement uses TRBV28 and TRBJ2-7; TRBD2 aligns across 10 bases. From germline, CDR1 is MDHEN and CDR2 SYDVKM. The CDR3 contains 12 residues. J was trimmed by 10 bases and V by 7 bases; bases with no gene match: 7. The CDR3 DNA follows: TGTGCCAGCACCACCGGACTAGCGGAACAGTACTTC. Amino acids: CASTTGLAEQYF.

The chain uses TRBV18 and TRBJ2-2; possible D gene TRBD2, 5 bases. Trimming removed 4 bases from V and 8 bases from J, with 20 bases in between. The V gene's germline CDR1 is KGHSH and CDR2 LQKENI. The CDR3 length is 16 residues. The CDR3 loop reads CASSLRAPGSSGELFF. CDR3 in DNA: TGTGCCAGCTCACTCCGGGCCCCGGGGAGTTCTGGGGAGCTGTTTTTT.

The gene calls are TRBV6-1 and TRBJ2-6; D unclear. CDR1 and CDR2 (germline): MNHNS, SASEGT. This CDR3 comprises 15 residues. Trimming removed 0 bases at V and 0 bases at J, with 3 bases between. In nucleotides, the CDR3 is TGTGCCAGCAGTGAAGCCTCCTCTGGGGCCAACGTCCTGACTTTC. Translating gives CASSEASSGANVLTF.

This chain connects TRBV4-1 to TRBJ2-5; 7 positions agree with TRBD1. Germline-derived CDR1 and CDR2 are MGHRA and YSYEKL. J gave up 5 bases and V 3 bases, and 15 bases lay outside the gene matches. This CDR3 spans 17 amino acids. CDR3 coding DNA: TGCGCCAGCAGCCAGGCCCTCGACAGGGAATTAGGGGAGACCCAGTACTTC. Encoded protein: CASSQALDRELGETQYF.

The rearrangement links TRBV19 to TRBJ1-1; D not certain. This CDR3 has 15 amino acids. The ends were cut back, 3 bases at V and 0 bases at J, with 11 bases in the middle. The V gene's germline CDR1 is LNHDA and CDR2 SQIVND (reference sequence). The CDR3 here is CASSMGGLVNTEAFF. Written as DNA, the CDR3 is TGTGCCAGTAGTATGGGAGGGCTCGTGAACACTGAAGCTTTCTTT.

The gene calls are TRBV7-3 and TRBJ2-3, with 13 positions matching TRBD2. The germline CDR1 and CDR2 sequences are SGHTA and FQGTGA. CDR3 size: 16 residues. V trimming: 5 bases; J trimming: 4 bases; junction bases outside the gene matches: 6. CDR3 amino acids: CASSTGLAGEADTQYF. The CDR3, as DNA: TGTGCCAGCAGCACTGGACTAGCGGGAGAGGCAGATACGCAGTATTTT.

The V call is TRBV30, the J call TRBJ2-7, with TRBD1 matching over 9 bases. Trimming cost V 5 bases and J 0 bases; bases outside gene matches: 2. There are 13 residues in the CDR3. Germline V gene sequence: CDR1 GTSNPN, CDR2 SVGIG (reference sequence). The CDR3 reads CAWGTGNSYEQYF. The CDR3 nucleotides are TGTGCCTGGGGGACAGGGAACTCCTACGAGCAGTACTTC.

The CDR3 region is CASSLGSSHGNTIYF. The CDR3 DNA is TGCGCCAGCAGCTTGGGTTCCAGTCATGGAAACACCATATATTTT. The genes are TRBV5-1 and TRBJ1-3; no clear D. Germline V gene data show CDR1 as SGHRS and CDR2 as YFSETQ. Trimming took off 0 bases at V and 3 bases at J, with 10 bases between the two ends. The CDR3 covers 15 residues.

The chain recombines TRBV7-8 with TRBJ2-1; D may be TRBD2 (6 bases). Germline lookup yields CDR1 SGHVS and CDR2 FQNEAQ. V shed 5 bases and J shed 0 bases, with 11 bases lying between them. The CDR3 contains 15 residues. CDR3 protein: CASSPRDSSYNEQFF. The CDR3 DNA reads TGTGCCAGCAGCCCCCGGGACTCCTCCTACAATGAGCAGTTCTTC.

CDR3 nucleotide sequence: TGTGCCAGCAGCTTTAAGAGCTCCTACGAGCAGTACTTC. Protein sequence: CASSFKSSYEQYF. The chain combines TRBV11-2 with TRBJ2-7, with D unresolved. V was pared by 3 bases and J by 0 bases, with 6 bases between. The germline V gene encodes CDR1 SGHAT and CDR2 FQNNGV. The CDR3 is 13 residues long.

This clone was recorded many times. The V and J genes are TRBV15 and TRBJ2-5; 8 nucleotides agree with TRBD1. CDR3 size: 14 residues. CDR1 LNHNV and CDR2 YYDKDF come from the germline V gene (reference sequence). V lost 3 bases to trimming and J lost 5 bases; unmatched junction nucleotides: 5. In nucleotides, the CDR3 is TGTGCCACCAGCAGTCACAGGGGGGTGGAGACCCAGTACTTC. This sequence encodes CATSSHRGVETQYF. The variable domain in full, with the rest retrieved from reference TRBV15 and TRBJ2-5, is DAMVIQNPRYQVTQFGKPVTLSCSQTLNHNVMYWYQQKSSQAPKLLFHYYDKDFNNEADTPDNFQSRRPNTSFCFLDIRSPGLGDTAMYLCATSSHRGVETQYFGPGTRLLVL.

This clone came up once. V usage is TRBV7-6 and J usage is TRBJ2-5; TRBD2 matches at 9 bases. CDR1 is SGHVS and CDR2 is FNYEAQ in the germline V gene. This CDR3 has 16 residues. V trimming: 5 bases; J trimming: 6 bases; junction bases outside the gene matches: 13. CDR3 sequence (DNA): TGTGCCAGCAGCCCGCTTACGACTAGCGGTCCGAAGACCCAGTACTTC. This sequence encodes CASSPLTTSGPKTQYF.

This chain connects TRBV5-5 to TRBJ2-7; no clear D gene. CDR1 and CDR2 (germline): SGHKS, YYEKEE (reference sequence). Trimming took off 0 bases at V and 2 bases at J, with 9 bases between the two ends. The CDR3 has 14 residues. DNA for the CDR3: TGTGCCAGCAGCTTGGCGGGCCGGCCCTACGAGCAGTACTTC. Protein: CASSLAGRPYEQYF.

The V and J genes are TRBV19 and TRBJ2-3; 8 bases are shared with TRBD2. The CDR3 loop spans 15 amino acids. Germline assignment: CDR1 LNHDA and CDR2 SQIVND (reference sequence). The junction had 10 bases not matched to a gene; V was cut back by 7 bases and J by 4 bases. The CDR3 here is CASIRAGGEADTQYF. In DNA form, the CDR3 reads TGTGCCAGTATAAGGGCGGGAGGAGAGGCAGATACGCAGTATTTT.